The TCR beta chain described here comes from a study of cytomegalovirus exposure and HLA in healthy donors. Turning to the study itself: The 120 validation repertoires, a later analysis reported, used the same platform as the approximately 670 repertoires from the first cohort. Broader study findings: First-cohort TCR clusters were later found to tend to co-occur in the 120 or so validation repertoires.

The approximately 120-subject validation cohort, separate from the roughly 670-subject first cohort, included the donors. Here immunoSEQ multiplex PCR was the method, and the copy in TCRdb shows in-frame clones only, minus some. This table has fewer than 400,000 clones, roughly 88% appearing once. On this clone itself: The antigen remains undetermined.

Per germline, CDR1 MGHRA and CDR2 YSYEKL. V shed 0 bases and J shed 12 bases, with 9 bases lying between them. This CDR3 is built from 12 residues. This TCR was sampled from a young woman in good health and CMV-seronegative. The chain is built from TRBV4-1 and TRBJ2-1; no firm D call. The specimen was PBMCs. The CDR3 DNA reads TGCGCCAGCAGCCAAGACCCTACCGGGCAGTTCTTC. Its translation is CASSQDPTGQFF.